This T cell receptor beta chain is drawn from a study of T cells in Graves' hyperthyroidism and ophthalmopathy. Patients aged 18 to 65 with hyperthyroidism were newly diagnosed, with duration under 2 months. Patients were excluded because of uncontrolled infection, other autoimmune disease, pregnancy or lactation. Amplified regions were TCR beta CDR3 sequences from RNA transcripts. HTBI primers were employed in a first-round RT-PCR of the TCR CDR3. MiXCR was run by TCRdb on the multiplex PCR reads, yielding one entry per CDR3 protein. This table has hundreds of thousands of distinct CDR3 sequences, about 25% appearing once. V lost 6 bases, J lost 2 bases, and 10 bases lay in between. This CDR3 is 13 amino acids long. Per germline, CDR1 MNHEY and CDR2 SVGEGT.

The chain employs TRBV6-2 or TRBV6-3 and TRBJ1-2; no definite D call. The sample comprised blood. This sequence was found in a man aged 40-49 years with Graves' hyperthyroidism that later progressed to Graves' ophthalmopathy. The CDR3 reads CASRKTLNYGYTF. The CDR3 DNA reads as TGTGCCAGCAGAAAGACACTGAACTATGGCTACACCTTC.